This T cell receptor (beta chain) derives from a study of cytomegalovirus exposure and HLA in healthy donors. As for the study in general: In a previous analysis, 110 million or so unique TCR beta sequences were found from 150 million to 200 million T cells.

Comments on this clone: The antigen remains unidentified.

Study-level results: Later analysis associated a missense DCLRE1C variant with TCR beta V- and J-gene trimming.

13 Jbeta primers and 60 Vbeta primers were used for the PCR. This table comes from immunoSEQ multiplex PCR, and its TCRdb copy is limited to in-frame clones, with some not included. The sample lists 220,000 or so clones; 70% to 80% were seen once. The CDR3 runs 13 residues. J gave up 1 base and V 8 bases, and 5 bases lay outside the gene matches. Germline V gene data show CDR1 as GTSNPN and CDR2 as SVGIG (reference sequence). The TCR comes from a woman in her thirties in good health and CMV-seronegative. The genes are TRBV30 and TRBJ1-1; 9 bases match TRBD1. The sample comprised PBMCs. CDR3 region: CAGDRAGNTEAFF. CDR3 DNA sequence: TGTGCCGGGGACAGGGCTGGGAACACTGAAGCTTTCTTT. The complete variable domain, with remaining parts taken from reference TRBV30 and TRBJ1-1, reads SQTIHQWPATLVQPVGSPLSLECTVEGTSNPNLYWYRQAAGRGLQLLFYSVGIGQISSEVPQNLSASRPQDRQFILSSKKLLLSDSGFYLCAGDRAGNTEAFFGQGTRLTVV.